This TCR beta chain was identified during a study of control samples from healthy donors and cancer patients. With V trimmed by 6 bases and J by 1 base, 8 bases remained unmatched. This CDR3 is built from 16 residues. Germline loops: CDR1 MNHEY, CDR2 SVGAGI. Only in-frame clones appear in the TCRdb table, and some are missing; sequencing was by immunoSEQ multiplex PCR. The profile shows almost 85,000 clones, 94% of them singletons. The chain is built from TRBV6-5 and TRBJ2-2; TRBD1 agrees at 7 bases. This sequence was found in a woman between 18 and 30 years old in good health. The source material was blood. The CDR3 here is CASRYTGVRNTGELFF. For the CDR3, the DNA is TGTGCCAGCAGGTACACAGGGGTGAGGAACACCGGGGAGCTGTTTTTT.